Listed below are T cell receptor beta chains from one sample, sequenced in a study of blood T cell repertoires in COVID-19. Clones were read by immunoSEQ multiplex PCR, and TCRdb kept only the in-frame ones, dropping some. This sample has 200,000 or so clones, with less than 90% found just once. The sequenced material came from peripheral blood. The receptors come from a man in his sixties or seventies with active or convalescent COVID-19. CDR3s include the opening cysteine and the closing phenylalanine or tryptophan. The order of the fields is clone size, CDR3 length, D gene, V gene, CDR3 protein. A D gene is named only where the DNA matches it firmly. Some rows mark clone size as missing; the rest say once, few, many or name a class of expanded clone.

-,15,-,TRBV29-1,CSTDLAGGSYNEQFF
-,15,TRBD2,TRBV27,CAVSHGGSDTGELFF
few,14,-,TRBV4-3,CASSQEGFSGELFF
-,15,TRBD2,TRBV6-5,CASRMSGANTGELFF
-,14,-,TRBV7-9,CATTRSSSSYEQYF
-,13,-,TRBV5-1,CASSYAPIGGYTF
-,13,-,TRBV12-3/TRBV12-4,CASSSQGVETQYF
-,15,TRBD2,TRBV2,CASYGLAGGRETQYF
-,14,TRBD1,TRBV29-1,CSVTRTGLVETQYF
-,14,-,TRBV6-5,CASSPGGSSYEQYF
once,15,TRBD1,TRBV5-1,CASNPRGQGAYEQYF
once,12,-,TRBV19,CASSYTRTEQFF
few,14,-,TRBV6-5,CASSYGDYTRKLFF
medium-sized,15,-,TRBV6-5,CASRLKGGRDTEAFF
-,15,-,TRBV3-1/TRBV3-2,CASSQGDRECEKLFF
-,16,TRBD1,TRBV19,CASSFAGRGHQETQYF
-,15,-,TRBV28,CATWGGATRAGELFF
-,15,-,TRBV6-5,CASSYMASPTDTQYF
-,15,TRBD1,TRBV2,CASSEGTGSGTEAFF
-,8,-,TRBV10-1,CASSGKHF
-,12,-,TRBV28,CASSGQVYEQYF
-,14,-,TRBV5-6,CASSLEQTTYEQYF
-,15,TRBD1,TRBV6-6,CASRQTQQGIYEQYF
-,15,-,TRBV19,CASKAEAGKVQTQYF
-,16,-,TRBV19,CASSPTGQTRGQPQHF
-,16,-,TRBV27,CASSLVRGGGYSPLHF
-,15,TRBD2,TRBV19,CASSQGTSGLGEQYF
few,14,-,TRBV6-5,CASSYSGGDTEAFF
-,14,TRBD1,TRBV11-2,CASSSGQGGETQYF
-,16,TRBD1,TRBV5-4,CASSEGDRGRTDTQYF
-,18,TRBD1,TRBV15,CATSRDYLAGGRDEKLFF
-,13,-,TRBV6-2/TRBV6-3,CASSFLGWTEAFF
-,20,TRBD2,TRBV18,CASSPPPGLAGVSAKNIQYF
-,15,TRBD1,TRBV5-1,CASSAGTGRTDTQYF
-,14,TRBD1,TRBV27,CASSTRQGNTEAFF
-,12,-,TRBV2,CASRADKETQYF
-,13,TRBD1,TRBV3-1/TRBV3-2,CASSQGQVYGYTF
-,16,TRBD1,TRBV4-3,CASSQGQGAGSYEQYF